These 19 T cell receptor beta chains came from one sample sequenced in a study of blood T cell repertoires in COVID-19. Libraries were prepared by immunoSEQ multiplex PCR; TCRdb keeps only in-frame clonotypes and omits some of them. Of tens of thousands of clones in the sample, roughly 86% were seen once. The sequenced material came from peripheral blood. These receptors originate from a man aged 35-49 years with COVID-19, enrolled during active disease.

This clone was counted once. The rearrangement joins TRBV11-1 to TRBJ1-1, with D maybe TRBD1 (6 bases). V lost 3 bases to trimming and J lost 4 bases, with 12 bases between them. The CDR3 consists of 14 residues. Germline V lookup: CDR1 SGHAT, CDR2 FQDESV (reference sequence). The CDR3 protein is CASSFRGGGTEAFF. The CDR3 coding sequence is TGTGCCAGCAGCTTTCGAGGGGGGGGCACTGAAGCTTTCTTT.

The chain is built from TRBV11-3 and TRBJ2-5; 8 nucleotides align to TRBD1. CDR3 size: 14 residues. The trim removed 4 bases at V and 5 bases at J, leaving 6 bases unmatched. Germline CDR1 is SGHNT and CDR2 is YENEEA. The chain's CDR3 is CASSSQGAPETQYF. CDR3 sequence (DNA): TGTGCCAGCAGCTCCCAGGGGGCCCCGGAGACCCAGTACTTC.

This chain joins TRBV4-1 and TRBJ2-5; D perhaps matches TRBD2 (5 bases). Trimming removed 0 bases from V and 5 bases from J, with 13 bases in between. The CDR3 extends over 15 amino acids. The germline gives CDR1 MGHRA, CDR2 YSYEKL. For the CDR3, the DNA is TGCGCCAGCAGCCAAGAAACGGGGTCGTGGGAGACCCAGTACTTC. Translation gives CASSQETGSWETQYF.

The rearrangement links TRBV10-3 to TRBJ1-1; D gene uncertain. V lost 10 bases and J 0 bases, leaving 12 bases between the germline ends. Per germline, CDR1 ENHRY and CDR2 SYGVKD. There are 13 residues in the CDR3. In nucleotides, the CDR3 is TGTGCCACGCGGGAGGGCATGAACACTGAAGCTTTCTTT. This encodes CATREGMNTEAFF.

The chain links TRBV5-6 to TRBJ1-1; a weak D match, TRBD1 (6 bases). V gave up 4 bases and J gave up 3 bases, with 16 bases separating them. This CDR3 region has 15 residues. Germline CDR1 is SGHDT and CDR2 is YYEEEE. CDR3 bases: TGTGCCAGCAGCGGGAACAGGGTGGCGGACACTGAAGCTTTCTTT. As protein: CASSGNRVADTEAFF.

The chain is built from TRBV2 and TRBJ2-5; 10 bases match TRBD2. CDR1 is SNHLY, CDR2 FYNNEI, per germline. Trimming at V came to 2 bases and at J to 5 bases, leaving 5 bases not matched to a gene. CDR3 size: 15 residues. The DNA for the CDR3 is TGTGCCAGCAGTGAATCGCTTAGCGGGGGGGAGACCCAGTACTTC. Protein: CASSESLSGGETQYF.

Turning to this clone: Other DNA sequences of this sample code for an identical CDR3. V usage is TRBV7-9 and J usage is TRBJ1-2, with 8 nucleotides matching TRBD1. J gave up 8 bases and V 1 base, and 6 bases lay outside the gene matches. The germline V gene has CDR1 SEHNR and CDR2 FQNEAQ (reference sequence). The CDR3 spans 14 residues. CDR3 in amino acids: CASSLVGQGGGYTF. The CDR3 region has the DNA TGTGCCAGCAGCTTAGTCGGACAGGGTGGCGGCTACACCTTC.

Here the CDR3 reads CASSPGGSSDTQYF. CDR3 bases: TGTGCCAGCAGTCCTGGGGGGAGTTCGGATACGCAGTATTTT. The J gene is TRBJ2-3, the V gene TRBV2, with a possible D match to TRBD2 (6 bases). V lost 5 bases and J lost 6, with 15 bases in between. The CDR3 consists of 14 residues. The germline CDR1 and CDR2 sequences are SNHLY and FYNNEI.

The CDR3 region has the DNA TGTGCCAGCAGCTTGGGTGGGGCCTACTACGAGCAGTACTTC. Its protein is CASSLGGAYYEQYF. The chain carries TRBV5-4 and TRBJ2-7; a weak D match, TRBD1 (5 bases). V dropped 0 bases and J dropped 3 bases, with 10 bases sitting between them. Germline V gene sequence: CDR1 SGHNT, CDR2 YYREEE (reference sequence). This CDR3 comprises 14 residues.

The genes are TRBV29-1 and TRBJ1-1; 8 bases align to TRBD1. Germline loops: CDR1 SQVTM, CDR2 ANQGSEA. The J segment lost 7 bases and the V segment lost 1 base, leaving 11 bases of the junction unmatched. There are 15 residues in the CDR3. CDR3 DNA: TGCAGCGTTGAAGCGGCGACAGGGGAAGGGGGTGAAGCTTTCTTT. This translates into CSVEAATGEGGEAFF.

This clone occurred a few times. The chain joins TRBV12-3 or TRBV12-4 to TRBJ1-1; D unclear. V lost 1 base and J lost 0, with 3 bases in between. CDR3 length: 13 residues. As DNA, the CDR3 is TGTGCCAGCAGTTTAGTCGTGAACACTGAAGCTTTCTTT. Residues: CASSLVVNTEAFF.

As DNA, the CDR3 is TGTGCCAGCAGCCAAGTGTCAGGCAGCGGGAGCCTGGGTGGGGCCAACGTCCTGACTTTC. Residues: CASSQVSGSGSLGGANVLTF. This sequence joins TRBV3-1 (or the pseudogene TRBV3-2) and TRBJ2-6; 8 bases align to TRBD2. Germline trimming cut 1 base from V and 3 bases from J; bases unmatched to any gene: 14. Per the germline V gene, CDR1 is LGHDT and CDR2 is YNNKEL (reference sequence). The CDR3 loop spans 20 amino acids.

In DNA form, the CDR3 reads TGTGCCAGTAGTATGGGGGGGACGGGGAACTATGGCTACACCTTC. Translated: CASSMGGTGNYGYTF. The rearrangement joins TRBV19 to TRBJ1-2; D perhaps matches TRBD1 (5 bases). Trimming pared 3 bases from V and 2 bases from J, leaving 13 bases between. The CDR3 loop spans 15 amino acids. Germline V gives CDR1 LNHDA, CDR2 SQIVND (reference sequence). Full variable domain (outside the CDR3, taken from reference TRBV19 and TRBJ1-2): DGGITQSPKYLFRKEGQNVTLSCEQNLNHDAMYWYRQDPGQGLRLIYYSQIVNDFQKGDIAEGYSVSREKKESFPLTVTSAQKNPTAFYLCASSMGGTGNYGYTFGSGTRLTVV.

The CDR3 is CAILTGGYEQYF. CDR3 coding DNA: TGTGCCATATTGACAGGGGGCTACGAGCAGTACTTC. V is TRBV10-3 and J is TRBJ2-7; 9 positions agree with TRBD1. The junction had 3 bases not matched to a gene; V was cut back by 9 bases and J by 3 bases. The CDR3 runs to 12 residues. Germline CDR1 is ENHRY and CDR2 is SYGVKD.

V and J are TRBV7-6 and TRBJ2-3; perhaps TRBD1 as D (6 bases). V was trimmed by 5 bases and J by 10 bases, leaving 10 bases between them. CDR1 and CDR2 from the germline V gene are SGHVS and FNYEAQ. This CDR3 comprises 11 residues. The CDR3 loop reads CASSVRGAQYF. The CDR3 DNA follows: TGTGCCAGCAGCGTCAGGGGCGCGCAGTATTTT. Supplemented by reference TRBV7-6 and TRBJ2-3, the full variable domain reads GAGVSQSPRYKVTKRGQDVALRCDPISGHVSLYWYRQALGQGPEFLTYFNYEAQQDKSGLPNDRFSAERPEGSISTLTIQRTEQRDSAMYRCASSVRGAQYFGPGTRLTVL.

The DNA for the CDR3 is TGTGCCAGCCCGGACAGGGACACTGAAGCTTTCTTT. This codes for CASPDRDTEAFF. The gene calls are TRBV27 and TRBJ1-1; TRBD1 matches at 8 bases. Per germline, CDR1 MNHEY and CDR2 SMNVEV (reference sequence). The J segment lost 3 bases and the V segment lost 8 bases, leaving 2 bases of the junction unmatched. The CDR3 length is 12 residues.

The CDR3: CASSATVSGANVLTF. In nucleotides, the CDR3 is TGTGCCAGCAGCGCCACAGTCTCTGGGGCCAACGTCCTGACTTTC. This chain connects TRBV13 to TRBJ2-6; the D is unclear. Germline CDR1 is PRHDT and CDR2 is FYEKMQ (reference sequence). The CDR3 runs 15 residues. Trimming left V 5 bases short and J 0 bases short, with 8 bases between.

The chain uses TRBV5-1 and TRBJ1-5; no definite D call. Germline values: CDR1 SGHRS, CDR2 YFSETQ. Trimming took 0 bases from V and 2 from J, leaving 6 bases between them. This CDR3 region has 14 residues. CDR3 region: CASSLDYGNQPQHF. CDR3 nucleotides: TGCGCCAGCAGCTTGGACTACGGCAATCAGCCCCAGCATTTT.

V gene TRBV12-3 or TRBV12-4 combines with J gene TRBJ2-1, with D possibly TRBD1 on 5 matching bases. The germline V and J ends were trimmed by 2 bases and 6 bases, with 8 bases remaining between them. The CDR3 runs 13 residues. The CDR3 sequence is CASSLRQGNEQFF. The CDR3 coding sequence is TGTGCCAGCAGTTTAAGGCAGGGCAATGAGCAGTTCTTC.